This T cell receptor beta chain is from a study of CD8 T cells in Susac syndrome. A quantity of roughly 0.5 to 1 ug RNA underwent reverse transcription using random hexamers. The CDR3 of TCR beta was amplified by immunoSEQ multiplex PCR across 54 Vbeta and 13 Jbeta. TCRdb ran MiXCR on the immunoSEQ multiplex PCR reads and lists one entry per CDR3 protein. This sample has about 430,000 distinct CDR3 sequences, with around 85% found just once. Germline CDR1 and CDR2: MGHRA and YSYEKL. The ends lost 0 bases at V and 7 bases at J; junction bases unmatched: 15. The CDR3 has 19 residues. What was sequenced was CD8+ T cells from PBMCs. The chain carries TRBV4-1 and TRBJ1-1, with 12 bases lining up with TRBD1. This sequence was found in a human donor with multiple sclerosis. In nucleotides, the CDR3 is TGCGCCAGCAGCCAAGAGACGGGACTTTGGGGACAGGGGGCCGTTGAAGCTTTCTTT. Protein: CASSQETGLWGQGAVEAFF.